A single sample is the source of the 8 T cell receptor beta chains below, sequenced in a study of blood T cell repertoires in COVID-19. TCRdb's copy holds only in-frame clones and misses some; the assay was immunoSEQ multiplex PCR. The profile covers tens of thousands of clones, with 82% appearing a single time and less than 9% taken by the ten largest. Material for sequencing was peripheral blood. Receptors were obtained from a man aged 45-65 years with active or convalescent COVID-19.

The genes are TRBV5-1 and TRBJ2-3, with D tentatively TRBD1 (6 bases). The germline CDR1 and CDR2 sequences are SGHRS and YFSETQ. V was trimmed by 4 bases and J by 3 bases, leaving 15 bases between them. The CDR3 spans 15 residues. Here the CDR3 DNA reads TGCGCCAGCAGCACTACAGGGTTTCATACAGATACGCAGTATTTT. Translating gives CASSTTGFHTDTQYF.

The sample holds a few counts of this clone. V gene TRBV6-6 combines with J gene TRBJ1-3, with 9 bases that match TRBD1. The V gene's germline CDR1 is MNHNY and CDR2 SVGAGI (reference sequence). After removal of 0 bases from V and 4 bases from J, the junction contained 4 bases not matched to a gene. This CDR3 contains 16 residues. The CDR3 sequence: CASSYSQGAGGNTIYF. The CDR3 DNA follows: TGTGCCAGCAGTTACTCACAGGGGGCTGGAGGAAACACCATATATTTT.

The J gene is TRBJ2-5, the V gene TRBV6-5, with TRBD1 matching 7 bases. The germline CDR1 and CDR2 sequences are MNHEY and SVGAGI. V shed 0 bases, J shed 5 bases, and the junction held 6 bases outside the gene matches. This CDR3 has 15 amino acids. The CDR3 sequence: CASSYSYQGDETQYF. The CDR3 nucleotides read TGTGCCAGCAGTTACTCCTACCAGGGGGACGAGACCCAGTACTTC.

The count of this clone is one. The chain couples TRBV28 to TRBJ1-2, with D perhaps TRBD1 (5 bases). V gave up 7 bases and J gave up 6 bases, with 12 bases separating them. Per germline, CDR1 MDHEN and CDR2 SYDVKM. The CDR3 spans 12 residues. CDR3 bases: TGTGCCAGCAAATCAGGGCCCGATGGCTACACCTTC. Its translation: CASKSGPDGYTF.

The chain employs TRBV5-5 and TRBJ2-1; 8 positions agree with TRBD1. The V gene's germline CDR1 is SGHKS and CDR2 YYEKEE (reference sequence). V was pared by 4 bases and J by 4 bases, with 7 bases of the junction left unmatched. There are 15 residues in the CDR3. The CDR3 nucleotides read TGTGCCAGCAGCCACCGGGACAGGACTTACAATGAGCAGTTCTTC. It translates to CASSHRDRTYNEQFF.

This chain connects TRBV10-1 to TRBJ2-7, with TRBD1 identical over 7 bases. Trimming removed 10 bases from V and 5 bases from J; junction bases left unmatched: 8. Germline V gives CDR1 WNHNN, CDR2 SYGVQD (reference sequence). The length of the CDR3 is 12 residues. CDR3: CANDRVEDEQYV. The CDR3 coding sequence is TGCGCCAACGACAGGGTTGAGGACGAGCAGTACGTC.

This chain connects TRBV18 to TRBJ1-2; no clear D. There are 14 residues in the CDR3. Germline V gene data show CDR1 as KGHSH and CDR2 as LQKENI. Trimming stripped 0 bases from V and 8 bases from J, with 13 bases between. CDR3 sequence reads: CASSPPSQPRGYTF. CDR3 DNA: TGTGCCAGCTCACCACCGAGTCAGCCTAGAGGCTACACCTTC.

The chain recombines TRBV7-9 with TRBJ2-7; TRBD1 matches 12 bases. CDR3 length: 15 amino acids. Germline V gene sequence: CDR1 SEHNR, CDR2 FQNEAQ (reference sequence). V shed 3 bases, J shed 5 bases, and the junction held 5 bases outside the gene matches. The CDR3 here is CASSFGTGGANEQYF. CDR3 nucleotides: TGTGCCAGCAGCTTCGGGACAGGGGGCGCGAACGAGCAGTACTTC.